This TCR beta chain is from a study of read filtering for tumor transcriptome and immune sequencing. Study details: Among patients, some 17 were male and 15 or so female, aged roughly 40 to 90 (mean about 69).

This library used 300 to 500 ng RNA and molecular barcoded adaptors spanning alpha/delta and beta/gamma chains. TCRdb fed the reads into MiXCR, producing one record per CDR3 protein. The table shows around 130,000 distinct CDR3 sequences, with about 12% occurring only once. This clonotype has a count of ten or more. The sample consisted of a population of CD138-negative cells sorted from bone marrow. The sequence was collected from a donor aged 40 or older with multiple myeloma.

CDR3 protein: CASRQILAGGPTYEQYF. DNA for the CDR3: TGTGCCAGCAGACAAATATTAGCGGGAGGGCCCACCTACGAGCAGTACTTC. The chain combines TRBV6-6 with TRBJ2-7; 11 bases align to TRBD2. There are 17 residues in the CDR3. The V gene's germline CDR1 is MNHNY and CDR2 SVGAGI (reference sequence). J gave up 2 bases and V 6 bases, and 12 bases lay outside the gene matches.